Following are 24 T cell receptor beta chains from one sample sequenced in a study of blood T cell repertoires in COVID-19. Only in-frame clones appear in the TCRdb table, and some are missing; sequencing was by immunoSEQ multiplex PCR. The sample has 150,000 or so clones, approximately 90% seen once. The sample taken for sequencing was peripheral blood. These receptors were taken from a man in his fifties or sixties with acute or convalescent COVID-19.

V and J are TRBV14 and TRBJ2-1; a possible D gene is TRBD2 (6 bases). This CDR3 has 16 residues. The germline V gene has CDR1 SGHDN and CDR2 FVKESK. Trimming removed 2 bases from V and 0 bases from J, with 11 bases in between. The CDR3 is CASSQWGGVSYNEQFF. Here the CDR3 DNA reads TGTGCCAGCAGCCAATGGGGCGGGGTCTCCTACAATGAGCAGTTCTTC.

The chain employs TRBV7-2 and TRBJ1-2; 8 bases agree with TRBD1. The germline CDR1 and CDR2 sequences are SGHTA and FQGNSA. V was clipped by 1 base and J by 2 bases; unmatched bases: 3. The CDR3 has 15 amino acids. The CDR3 loop is CASSLVGQGNYGYTF. CDR3 nucleotides: TGTGCCAGCAGCTTAGTTGGACAGGGAAACTATGGCTACACCTTC. Filled out from reference TRBV7-2 and TRBJ1-2, the complete variable domain reads GAGVSQSPSNKVTEKGKDVELRCDPISGHTALYWYRQSLGQGLEFLIYFQGNSAPDKSGLPSDRFSAERTGGSVSTLTIQRTQQEDSAVYLCASSLVGQGNYGYTFGSGTRLTVV.

The chain joins TRBV24-1 to TRBJ1-1, with D perhaps TRBD1 (5 bases). The CDR3 runs 13 residues. V shed 6 bases and J shed 6 bases, with 13 bases lying between them. CDR1 KGHDR and CDR2 SFDVKD come from the germline V gene. CDR3 in DNA: TGTGCCACCAGTAGCAGGGTAAAGGCTGAAGCTTTCTTT. It is translated as CATSSRVKAEAFF.

The chain carries TRBV6-6 and TRBJ2-5; the match to TRBD2 covers 8 bases. Germline V gives CDR1 MNHNY, CDR2 SVGAGI (reference sequence). Trimming cost V 2 bases and J 6 bases; bases outside gene matches: 11. CDR3 size: 16 residues. The CDR3 loop reads CASSYELAALGKTQYF. The DNA for the CDR3 is TGTGCCAGCAGTTACGAACTAGCGGCACTGGGGAAGACCCAGTACTTC.

CDR3 nucleotides: TGTGCCAGAGGACACCTAGTTCAGCCCCAGCATTTT. Translation: CARGHLVQPQHF. This chain links TRBV7-9 with TRBJ1-5; maybe TRBD1 (5 bases). This CDR3 contains 12 residues. Trimming cost V 9 bases and J 6 bases, with 12 bases left between them. Germline V lookup: CDR1 SEHNR, CDR2 FQNEAQ (reference sequence). Combining the CDR3 with reference TRBV7-9 and TRBJ1-5 gives the whole variable domain DTGVSQNPRHKITKRGQNVTFRCDPISEHNRLYWYRQTLGQGPEFLTYFQNEAQLEKSRLLSDRFSAERPKGSFSTLEIQRTEQGDSAMYLCARGHLVQPQHFGDGTRLSIL.

This clone was seen a handful of times. The rearrangement links TRBV12-5 to TRBJ1-5; D ambiguous. The CDR3 runs to 12 residues. V lost 7 bases and J lost 7, with 11 bases in between. Germline V gene data show CDR1 as LGHNT and CDR2 as FRNRAP. The CDR3 is CASAFPRQPQHF. The CDR3 nucleotides are TGTGCTAGTGCCTTCCCCAGGCAGCCCCAGCATTTT.

CDR3 DNA sequence: TGTGCCAGCAGTTACGGAGGGACAGGCCTTGGAAACACCATATATTTT. Protein: CASSYGGTGLGNTIYF. The chain couples TRBV6-2 or TRBV6-3 to TRBJ1-3; 8 bases agree with TRBD1. Unmatched junction bases numbered 6, after V lost 2 bases and J lost 3 bases. Germline V CDR1 and CDR2: MNHEY, SVGEGT. The CDR3 has 16 amino acids.

The chain couples TRBV5-1 to TRBJ1-2, with 7 bases lining up with TRBD1. The CDR3 consists of 15 residues. V lost 0 bases and J lost 6; bases outside the gene matches: 8. Germline CDR1 and CDR2: SGHRS and YFSETQ. Written as DNA, the CDR3 is TGCGCCAGCAGCTTGGTTGTAAGGGGGACAGATGGCTACACCTTC. The encoded protein is CASSLVVRGTDGYTF.

The chain carries TRBV9 and TRBJ1-2, with TRBD1 identical over 7 bases. From germline, CDR1 is SGDLS and CDR2 YYNGEE. V lost 0 bases to trimming and J lost 5 bases; unmatched junction nucleotides: 7. CDR3 length equals 15 residues. This chain's CDR3 is CASSVAGQAVYGYTF. CDR3 DNA sequence: TGTGCCAGCAGCGTAGCTGGACAGGCTGTATATGGCTACACCTTC.

V usage is TRBV19 and J usage is TRBJ1-1; TRBD1 might be the D (5 bases). The V end lost 9 bases, the J end lost 1 base, and 15 bases lay between the germline ends. The CDR3 has 14 residues. Germline V gives CDR1 LNHDA, CDR2 SQIVND (reference sequence). CDR3 DNA sequence: TGTGCCAGCCCCGCGGGGGGTCGGAACACTGAAGCTTTCTTT. It encodes CASPAGGRNTEAFF.

Here the CDR3 DNA reads TGTGCCTGTCTGCCGGGACATAGGCTCTACGAGCAGTACGTC. Its translation: CACLPGHRLYEQYV. The rearrangement joins TRBV30 to TRBJ2-7; a possible D gene is TRBD1 (6 bases). This CDR3 contains 14 residues. Germline CDR1 and CDR2: GTSNPN and SVGIG (reference sequence). V shed 6 bases and J shed 3 bases, with 18 bases lying between them.

The rearrangement joins TRBV6-5 to TRBJ1-2; D is uncertain. V was clipped by 2 bases and J by 2 bases, with 6 bases between them. Germline CDR1 and CDR2: MNHEY and SVGAGI. The CDR3 extends over 13 amino acids. CDR3 sequence: CASSYGENYGYTF. The CDR3 bases are TGTGCCAGCAGTTACGGGGAGAACTATGGCTACACCTTC.

The chain is built from TRBV5-1 and TRBJ1-6; weak D call: TRBD1 (5 bases). V lost 5 bases, J lost 10 bases, and 13 bases lay in between. The CDR3 is 13 residues long. The germline V gene has CDR1 SGHRS and CDR2 YFSETQ. The CDR3 DNA is TGCGCCAGCAGAACGGCCGGGGGGTCACCCCTCCACTTT. Protein product: CASRTAGGSPLHF.

V gene TRBV24-1 combines with J gene TRBJ2-2; 11 nucleotides line up with TRBD1. This CDR3 spans 18 amino acids. Germline V gives CDR1 KGHDR, CDR2 SFDVKD. Trimming removed 3 bases from V and 1 base from J; junction bases left unmatched: 6. In DNA, the CDR3 is TGTGCCACCAGTGATCCGGGACAGGGGGTATGGAACACCGGGGAGCTGTTTTTT. As protein: CATSDPGQGVWNTGELFF.

The rearrangement links TRBV7-8 to TRBJ1-1; 7 bases map to TRBD1. This CDR3 region has 13 residues. Trimming took 5 bases from V and 11 from J; bases not matched to a gene: 11. From germline, CDR1 is SGHVS and CDR2 FQNEAQ. The CDR3 nucleotides are TGTGCCAGCAGCGAGCGACAGGGATCCGCGGCTTTCTTT. Translating gives CASSERQGSAAFF.

The chain links TRBV30 to TRBJ1-1, with D perhaps matching TRBD1 (6 bases). Between the trimmed V and J ends, which lost 2 bases and 3 bases, there was a span of 10 bases. This CDR3 spans 13 amino acids. Germline V CDR1 and CDR2: GTSNPN, SVGIG (reference sequence). CDR3 amino acids: CAWSQGLHTEAFF. CDR3 nucleotide sequence: TGTGCCTGGAGTCAGGGGTTACACACTGAAGCTTTCTTT.

The chain couples TRBV19 to TRBJ1-6, with 7 bases identical to TRBD1. The CDR3 totals 15 residues. The germline gives CDR1 LNHDA, CDR2 SQIVND (reference sequence). Losses at the gene ends were 1 base for V and 5 bases for J; bases not matched to a gene: 2. The DNA of the CDR3 is TGTGCCAGTAGTATAGCGGGGACAGATAATTCACCCCTCCACTTT. The encoded protein is CASSIAGTDNSPLHF.

V usage is TRBV18 and J usage is TRBJ1-1, with 7 bases matching TRBD1. With 5 bases clipped from V and 2 bases from J, the junction kept 8 bases outside the gene matches. The CDR3 is 15 amino acids. Per germline, CDR1 KGHSH and CDR2 LQKENI. CDR3 sequence reads: CASSVRQGRNTEAFF. The CDR3 DNA follows: TGTGCCAGCTCAGTTCGACAGGGAAGAAACACTGAAGCTTTCTTT.

This sequence joins TRBV7-8 and TRBJ2-7, with a tentative D call TRBD2 (5 bases). There are 14 residues in the CDR3. Germline V CDR1 and CDR2: SGHVS, FQNEAQ. Trimming pared 1 base from V and 2 bases from J, leaving 9 bases between. This CDR3 reads CASSLGKAAYEQYV. In DNA form, the CDR3 reads TGTGCCAGCAGCTTAGGGAAAGCGGCCTACGAGCAGTACGTC.

This chain connects TRBV2 to TRBJ2-1; TRBD2 is a possible D gene (7 bases). The V and J ends lost 5 bases and 6 bases respectively, with 17 bases between them. CDR1 and CDR2 from the germline V gene are SNHLY and FYNNEI. The CDR3 loop spans 15 amino acids. CDR3 DNA sequence: TGTGCCAGCAGTCTCGACGGGGGGCTTAGCAATGAGCAGTTCTTC. Amino acid sequence: CASSLDGGLSNEQFF.

This clone was recorded a few times. The gene calls are TRBV24-1 and TRBJ2-3; weak D call: TRBD1 (6 bases). In germline, CDR1 is KGHDR, CDR2 SFDVKD. The CDR3 runs to 14 residues. The germline V and J ends were trimmed by 6 bases and 4 bases, with 13 bases remaining between them. The CDR3 bases are TGTGCCACCAGTTACAGGGCCGAGGCAGATACGCAGTATTTT. Encoded protein: CATSYRAEADTQYF.

The rearrangement uses TRBV30 and TRBJ1-6, with unresolved D. The germline V gene has CDR1 GTSNPN and CDR2 SVGIG (reference sequence). Trimming shortened V by 3 bases and J by 4 bases, and 25 bases separated the two germline ends. This CDR3 contains 19 residues. In nucleotides, the CDR3 is TGTGCCTGGAGGTCAGCATCGAGCCGGCTCGGGTGGTATAATTCACCCCTCCACTTT. Encoded protein: CAWRSASSRLGWYNSPLHF.

The V and J genes are TRBV15 and TRBJ1-5; possible D gene TRBD1, 5 bases. Trimming stripped 2 bases from V and 3 bases from J, with 17 bases between. The CDR3 is made up of 17 amino acids. CDR1 and CDR2 from the germline V gene are LNHNV and YYDKDF (reference sequence). DNA of the CDR3: TGTGCCACCAGCAGAAAACGCGGGGGAAACTACAATCAGCCCCAGCATTTT. As protein: CATSRKRGGNYNQPQHF.

This chain links TRBV19 with TRBJ1-2; D is uncertain. CDR3 size: 12 residues. The germline V and J ends were trimmed by 7 bases and 7 bases, with 13 bases remaining between them. In germline, CDR1 is LNHDA, CDR2 SQIVND (reference sequence). The CDR3 reads CASTSQAIGYTF. The DNA of the CDR3 is TGTGCCAGTACCTCCCAGGCGATTGGCTACACCTTC.